A single sample is the source of the 20 T cell receptor beta chains below, sequenced in a study of CD8 T cells in ankylosing spondylitis. MiXCR was run by TCRdb on the 5' RACE reads, yielding one entry per CDR3 protein. Of 180,000 or so distinct CDR3 sequences listed, around a tenth are singletons. The material sequenced was blood, either unsorted or a sorted T cell fraction (not recorded which). These receptors were obtained from a male donor with ankylosing spondylitis or in good health (not recorded which).

Many counts were recorded for this clonotype. This CDR3 reads CASSLWAGLGTGELFF. The CDR3 DNA sequence: TGTGCCAGCAGTTTATGGGCAGGGTTGGGAACCGGGGAGCTGTTTTTT. This rearrangement joins TRBV27 to TRBJ2-2, with D perhaps matching TRBD1 (5 bases). CDR3 length: 16 residues. Per the germline V gene, CDR1 is MNHEY and CDR2 is SMNVEV (reference sequence). V lost 1 base and J lost 5, with 14 bases in between.

This chain uses TRBV3-1 with TRBJ2-7, with TRBD2 identical over 7 bases. From germline, CDR1 is LGHDT and CDR2 YNNKEL (reference sequence). V lost 0 bases, J lost 2 bases, and 4 bases stayed unmatched. The CDR3 is 15 residues long. The CDR3 sequence: CASSQELAPTYEQYF. CDR3 DNA: TGTGCCAGCAGCCAAGAACTAGCGCCCACCTACGAGCAGTACTTC.

This clonotype has ten or more counts. The chain uses TRBV6-5 and TRBJ2-1; TRBD1 agrees at 10 bases. Trimming cost V 4 bases and J 9 bases; bases outside gene matches: 6. Germline CDR1 MNHEY, CDR2 SVGAGI. The CDR3 has 14 residues. Written as DNA, the CDR3 is TGTGCCAGCAGTTCACGACAGGGGGCTGTTGAGCAGTTCTTC. Protein sequence: CASSSRQGAVEQFF.

This clonotype was detected many times. J is TRBJ2-1 and V is TRBV5-1; 7 nucleotides line up with TRBD2. The germline V gene has CDR1 SGHRS and CDR2 YFSETQ. This CDR3 has 15 residues. Losses at the gene ends were 7 bases for V and 3 bases for J; bases not matched to a gene: 10. The CDR3 nucleotides are TGCGCCAGCCGTGGCGGGCTAGCGGACTACAATGAGCAGTTCTTC. As protein: CASRGGLADYNEQFF. The full variable domain, completed using reference TRBV5-1 and TRBJ2-1, is KAGVTQTPRYLIKTRGQQVTLSCSPISGHRSVSWYQQTPGQGLQFLFEYFSETQRNKGNFPGRFSGRQFSNSRSEMNVSTLELGDSALYLCASRGGLADYNEQFFGPGTRLTVL.

This rearrangement joins TRBV4-1 to TRBJ1-5; 8 bases are a match to TRBD1. Germline loops: CDR1 MGHRA, CDR2 YSYEKL. The CDR3 extends over 17 amino acids. J was trimmed by 5 bases and V by 2 bases; bases with no gene match: 11. The CDR3 DNA reads TGCGCCAGCAGCCAAACCCCCGAGACAGGGGTGTATCAGCCCCAGCATTTT. Amino acid sequence: CASSQTPETGVYQPQHF.

This clonotype was seen more than once but under ten times. The chain has TRBV4-3 and TRBJ2-2; D is uncertain. Deletions cut 0 bases from V and 3 bases from J, with 14 bases between. The CDR3 is 17 residues long. The germline V gene encodes CDR1 LGHNA and CDR2 YSLEER. CDR3 nucleotide sequence: TGCGCCAGCAGCCAAGACGAGTGGCTCACCGACACCGGGGAGCTGTTTTTT. Encoded protein: CASSQDEWLTDTGELFF.

This clonotype was recorded many times. This rearrangement joins TRBV29-1 to TRBJ2-1, with unresolved D. V was shortened by 3 bases and J by 4 bases, with 7 bases between the two germline ends. Germline values: CDR1 SQVTM, CDR2 ANQGSEA. The CDR3 contains 12 residues. CDR3 sequence reads: CSVDLSYNEQFF. CDR3 nucleotide sequence: TGCAGCGTTGATCTCAGTTACAATGAGCAGTTCTTC.

This clonotype was counted at least ten times. This chain uses TRBV10-2 with TRBJ2-4, with 8 bases aligning to TRBD2. Germline CDR1 WSHSY, CDR2 SAAADI. The V segment lost 6 bases and the J segment 0 bases; nucleotides outside the gene matches: 1. The CDR3 is 14 residues long. CDR3: CASRAGEAKNIQYF. For the CDR3, the DNA is TGCGCCAGCAGAGCGGGAGAAGCCAAAAACATTCAGTACTTC.

The CDR3 DNA reads as TGTGCCATCAGTGAGACTAGCGGGGGGCCCAGGAATGAGCAGTTCTTC. Translation gives CAISETSGGPRNEQFF. This chain joins TRBV10-3 and TRBJ2-1, with 12 bases lining up with TRBD2. V lost 2 bases and J lost 7; bases outside the gene matches: 6. This CDR3 spans 16 amino acids. Looked up from germline, CDR1 is ENHRY and CDR2 is SYGVKD.

This clonotype was recorded at least ten times. The CDR3 sequence is CASSELERSQETQYF. The CDR3 coding sequence is TGCGCCAGCAGTGAGCTTGAACGGTCCCAAGAGACCCAGTACTTC. The J gene is TRBJ2-5, the V gene TRBV10-2; D not resolved. Germline V gives CDR1 WSHSY, CDR2 SAAADI. The V end was cut by 2 bases, the J end by 1 base, with 11 bases between. CDR3 length: 15 amino acids.

In its sample, this clonotype was seen many times. The genes are TRBV5-1 and TRBJ2-3, with 10 nucleotides matching TRBD2. Germline V gene data show CDR1 as SGHRS and CDR2 as YFSETQ. The CDR3 contains 17 residues. V lost 0 bases to trimming and J lost 3 bases; unmatched junction nucleotides: 7. CDR3 sequence: CASSLVLAGGPTDTQYF. CDR3 DNA sequence: TGCGCCAGCAGCTTGGTGTTAGCGGGGGGTCCGACAGATACGCAGTATTTT.

The V call is TRBV12-3 or TRBV12-4, the J call TRBJ2-1; 14 bases are a match to TRBD2. V was pared by 3 bases and J by 8 bases, with 3 bases of the junction left unmatched. CDR3 size: 15 residues. CDR3 nucleotide sequence: TGTGCCAGCAGTTTCGGGACTAGCGGGAGCTATGAGCAGTTCTTC. Translation: CASSFGTSGSYEQFF.

The chain has TRBV11-2 and TRBJ2-2; a weak D match, TRBD1 (7 bases). The CDR3 is 14 residues long. Germline V gene lookup returns CDR1 SGHAT and CDR2 FQNNGV. The V end was cut by 2 bases, the J end by 6 bases, with 10 bases between. CDR3 in amino acids: CASSLIRGAGELFF. The CDR3 DNA reads TGTGCCAGCAGCTTAATCAGGGGGGCCGGGGAGCTGTTTTTT. Supplemented by reference TRBV11-2 and TRBJ2-2, the full variable domain reads EAGVAQSPRYKIIEKRQSVAFWCNPISGHATLYWYQQILGQGPKLLIQFQNNGVVDDSQLPKDRFSAERLKGVDSTLKIQPAKLEDSAVYLCASSLIRGAGELFFGEGSRLTVL.

This clonotype showed up many times. The genes are TRBV2 and TRBJ2-3; tentative D call: TRBD1 (5 bases). This CDR3 is 14 amino acids long. Trimming left V 6 bases short and J 1 base short, with 11 bases between. Germline V lookup: CDR1 SNHLY, CDR2 FYNNEI. CDR3 residues: CASRGLTGTDTQYF. CDR3 in DNA: TGTGCCAGCAGGGGGTTGACAGGCACAGATACGCAGTATTTT.

This clonotype was counted ten times or more. V gene TRBV27 combines with J gene TRBJ1-5; 10 bases align to TRBD1. This CDR3 is 17 amino acids long. Germline-derived CDR1 and CDR2 are MNHEY and SMNVEV (reference sequence). Trimming cost V 5 bases and J 0 bases; bases outside gene matches: 7. CDR3 sequence reads: CASSPGTGEHSNQPQHF. DNA for the CDR3: TGTGCCAGCAGTCCGGGGACAGGGGAGCATAGCAATCAGCCCCAGCATTTT.

Only one count was recorded for this clonotype. The chain carries TRBV7-9 and TRBJ1-1; D may be TRBD1 (5 bases). V was shortened by 1 base and J by 1 base, with 10 bases between the two germline ends. The CDR3 contains 15 residues. Per the germline V gene, CDR1 is SEHNR and CDR2 is FQNEAQ (reference sequence). The chain's CDR3 is CASSLGAGTNTEAFF. Here the CDR3 DNA reads TGTGCCAGCAGCTTAGGGGCAGGGACGAACACTGAAGCTTTCTTT.

This clonotype was counted at least ten times. This sequence joins TRBV18 and TRBJ1-2, with 12 nucleotides matching TRBD1. The CDR3 spans 14 residues. The J segment lost 6 bases and the V segment lost 3 bases, leaving 2 bases of the junction unmatched. Germline values: CDR1 KGHSH, CDR2 LQKENI. This CDR3 reads CASSPGDRGHGYTF. The CDR3 nucleotides read TGTGCCAGCTCACCCGGGGACAGGGGGCATGGCTACACCTTC.

A few counts support this clonotype. V usage is TRBV27 and J usage is TRBJ2-3; D remains ambiguous. The germline V gene encodes CDR1 MNHEY and CDR2 SMNVEV (reference sequence). Trimming pared 3 bases from V and 2 bases from J, leaving 9 bases between. The CDR3 spans 14 residues. CDR3 loop: CASSLSGDTDTQYF. The CDR3 coding sequence is TGTGCCAGCAGTTTGTCTGGCGACACAGATACGCAGTATTTT.

This clonotype was seen a handful of times. The rearrangement joins TRBV7-9 to TRBJ1-2, with a tentative D call TRBD1 (5 bases). V lost 3 bases to trimming and J lost 3 bases, with 14 bases between them. The CDR3 spans 15 residues. CDR1 is SEHNR and CDR2 is FQNEAQ in the germline V gene (reference sequence). This CDR3 reads CASSFGGGTHYGYTF. DNA of the CDR3: TGTGCCAGCAGCTTCGGGGGGGGAACCCACTATGGCTACACCTTC. The entire variable domain, with the rest obtained from reference TRBV7-9 and TRBJ1-2, is as follows: DTGVSQNPRHKITKRGQNVTFRCDPISEHNRLYWYRQTLGQGPEFLTYFQNEAQLEKSRLLSDRFSAERPKGSFSTLEIQRTEQGDSAMYLCASSFGGGTHYGYTFGSGTRLTVV.

This clonotype was counted between two and nine times. This chain links TRBV20-1 with TRBJ2-5, with D tentatively TRBD1 (6 bases). V shed 7 bases and J shed 4 bases, with 19 bases lying between them. Germline V lookup: CDR1 DFQATT, CDR2 SNEGSKA (reference sequence). This CDR3 has 14 amino acids. CDR3 coding DNA: TGCAGTGTCCTGCCGGGACACTCCGGAGAGACCCAGTACTTC. Amino acid sequence: CSVLPGHSGETQYF.